This T cell receptor beta chain was captured in a study of identical twins. This clonotype was detected many times. The V gene lost 4 bases and the J gene lost 9 bases, with 19 bases spanning the gap. Germline V gene sequence: CDR1 MDHEN, CDR2 SYDVKM. The CDR3 is 14 residues long. TCRdb ran MiXCR on the 5' RACE reads and lists one entry per CDR3 protein. The sample includes hundreds of thousands of distinct CDR3 sequences, about 7.1% seen only once; the top ten take over 1.5%. These data were likewise used in another study, on yellow fever vaccine responses in identical twins. That work contributes: Twins' vaccine T cell response reportedly seemed partly convergent, partly personalized.

The TCR originated in a woman under 30 in good health. The chain couples TRBV28 to TRBJ2-7; D gene ambiguous. The sample consisted of PBMCs. CDR3 sequence reads: CASSSPDTPTTQYF. DNA for the CDR3: TGTGCCAGCAGTTCCCCCGACACTCCTACGACGCAGTACTTC.